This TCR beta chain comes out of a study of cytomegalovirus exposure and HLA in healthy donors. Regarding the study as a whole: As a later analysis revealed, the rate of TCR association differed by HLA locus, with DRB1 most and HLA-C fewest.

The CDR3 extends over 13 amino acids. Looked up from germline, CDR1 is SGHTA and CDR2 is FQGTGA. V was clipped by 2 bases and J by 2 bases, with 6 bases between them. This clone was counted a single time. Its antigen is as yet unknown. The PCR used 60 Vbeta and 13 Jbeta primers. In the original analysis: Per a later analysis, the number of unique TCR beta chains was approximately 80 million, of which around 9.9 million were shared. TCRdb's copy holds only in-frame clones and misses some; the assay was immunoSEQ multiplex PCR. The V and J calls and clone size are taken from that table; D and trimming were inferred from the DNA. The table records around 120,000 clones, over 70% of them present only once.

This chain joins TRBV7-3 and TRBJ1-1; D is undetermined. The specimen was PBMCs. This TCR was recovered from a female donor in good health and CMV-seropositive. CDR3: CASSLAINTEAFF. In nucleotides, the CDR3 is TGTGCCAGCAGCTTAGCGATCAACACTGAAGCTTTCTTT.